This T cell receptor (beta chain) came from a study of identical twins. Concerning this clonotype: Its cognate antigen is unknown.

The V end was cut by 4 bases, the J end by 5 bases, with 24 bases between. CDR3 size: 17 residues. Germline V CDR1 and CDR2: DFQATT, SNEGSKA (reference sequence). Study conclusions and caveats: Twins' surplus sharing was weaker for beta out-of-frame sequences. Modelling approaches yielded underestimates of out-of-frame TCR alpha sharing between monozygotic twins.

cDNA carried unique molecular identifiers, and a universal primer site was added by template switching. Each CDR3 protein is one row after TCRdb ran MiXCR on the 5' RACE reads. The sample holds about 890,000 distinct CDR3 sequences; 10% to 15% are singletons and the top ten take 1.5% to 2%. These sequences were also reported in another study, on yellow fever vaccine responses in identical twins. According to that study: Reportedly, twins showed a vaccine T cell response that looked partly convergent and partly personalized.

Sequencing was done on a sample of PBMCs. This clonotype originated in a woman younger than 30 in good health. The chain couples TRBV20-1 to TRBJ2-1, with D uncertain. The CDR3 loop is CSAKSPFPAASNNEQFF. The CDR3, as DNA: TGCAGTGCTAAGAGTCCCTTCCCTGCGGCCTCGAACAATGAGCAGTTCTTC.